Listed here is a single T cell receptor beta chain. The source of the sample is a study of T cell clones after liver transplantation. Method: immunoSEQ multiplex PCR; TCRdb's copy keeps in-frame clones and lacks some. This sample carries more than 95,000 clones, about 81% of them seen once, and the ten largest clones take around 0.94%. Germline-derived CDR1 and CDR2 are SEHNR and FQNEAQ (reference sequence). The CDR3 has 15 residues. With V trimmed by 5 bases and J by 5 bases, 3 bases remained unmatched. This chain uses TRBV7-9 with TRBJ2-3; TRBD2 matches 14 bases. The sequence was collected from a human donor who received a liver transplant. This material consisted of CD4+ T cells from blood, taken before liver transplant. The CDR3 nucleotides are TGTGCCAGCAGCCGACTAGCGGGAGGGAGAGATACGCAGTATTTT. It specifies CASSRLAGGRDTQYF.